This entry concerns a single T cell receptor (beta chain). The data are from a study of shared clonotypes between healthy human individuals. Looked up from germline, CDR1 is SNHLY and CDR2 is FYNNEI. Trimming stripped 2 bases from V and 4 bases from J, with 9 bases between. The CDR3 has 14 amino acids. Assay: immunoSEQ multiplex PCR; the TCRdb copy retains only in-frame clones and omits some. The sample has more than 2,000,000 clones; over 85% are singletons. The chain joins TRBV2 to TRBJ1-5; the D gene is possibly TRBD1 (6 bases). The sample consisted of naive CD4+ T cells from PBMCs. Subset here: CD45RA+ positively selected. The clonotype originates from a man younger than 35 in good health. Some clones in this sample may be carry-over from other donors' samples. In DNA form, the CDR3 reads TGTGCCAGCAGTGAACAGGACAGAAATCAGCCCCAGCATTTT. It encodes CASSEQDRNQPQHF.